This T cell receptor beta chain was sequenced in a study of CDR3 diversity in severe acne. One entry per CDR3 protein results from TCRdb running MiXCR on the PCR reads. This sample has around 91,000 distinct CDR3 sequences, with approximately 51% found just once. The CDR3 totals 13 residues. Germline CDR1 is DFQATT and CDR2 is SNEGSKA (reference sequence). The V gene end was trimmed by 6 bases and the J gene end by 4 bases; junction bases not matched to a gene: 6. Sequencing used blood. This receptor was identified in a male donor in good health, without acne. This chain uses TRBV20-1 with TRBJ2-7, with TRBD2 identical over 10 bases. CDR3 protein: CSAPPAGGYEQYF. The CDR3 region has the DNA TGCAGTGCACCCCCAGCGGGAGGGTACGAGCAGTACTTC.